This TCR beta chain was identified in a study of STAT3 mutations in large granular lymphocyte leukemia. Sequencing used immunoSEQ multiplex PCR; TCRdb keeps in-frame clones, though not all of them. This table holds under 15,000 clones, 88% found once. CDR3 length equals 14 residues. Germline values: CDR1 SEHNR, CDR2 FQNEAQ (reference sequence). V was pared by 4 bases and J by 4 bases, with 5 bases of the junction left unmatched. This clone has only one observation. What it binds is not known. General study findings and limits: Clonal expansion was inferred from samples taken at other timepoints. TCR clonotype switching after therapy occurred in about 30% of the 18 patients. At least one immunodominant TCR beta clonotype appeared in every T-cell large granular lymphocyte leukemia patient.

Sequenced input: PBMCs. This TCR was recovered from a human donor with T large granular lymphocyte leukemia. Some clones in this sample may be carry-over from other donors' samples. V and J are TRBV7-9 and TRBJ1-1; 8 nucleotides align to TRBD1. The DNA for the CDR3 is TGTGCCAGCAGCTGGGGACAGGAGGGCACTGAAGCTTTCTTT. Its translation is CASSWGQEGTEAFF.